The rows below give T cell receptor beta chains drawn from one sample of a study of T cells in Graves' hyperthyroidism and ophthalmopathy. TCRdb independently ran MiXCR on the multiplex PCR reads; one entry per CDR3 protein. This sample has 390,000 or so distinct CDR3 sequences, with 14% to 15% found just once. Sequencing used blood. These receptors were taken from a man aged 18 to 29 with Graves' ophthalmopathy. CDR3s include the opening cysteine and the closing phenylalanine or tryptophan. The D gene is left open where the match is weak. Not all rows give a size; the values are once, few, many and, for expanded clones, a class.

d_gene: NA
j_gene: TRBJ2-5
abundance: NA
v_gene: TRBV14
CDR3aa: CASSQVGEQTQYF
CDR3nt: TGTGCCAGCAGCCAAGTAGGAGAACAGACCCAGTACTTC

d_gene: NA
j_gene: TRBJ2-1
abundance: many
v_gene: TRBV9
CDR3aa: CASSVEGGVYNEQFF
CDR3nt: TGTGCCAGCAGCGTAGAGGGGGGGGTCTACAATGAGCAGTTCTTC

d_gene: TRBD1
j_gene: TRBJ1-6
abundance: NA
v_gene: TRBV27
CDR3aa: CASSLSGTGGLSSYNSPLHF
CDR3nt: TGTGCCAGCAGTTTATCGGGGACAGGGGGATTGAGCTCCTATAATTCACCCCTCCACTTT

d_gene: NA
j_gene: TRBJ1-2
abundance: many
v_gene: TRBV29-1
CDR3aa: CSVEAAIYGYTF
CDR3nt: TGCAGCGTTGAGGCAGCGATCTATGGCTACACCTTC

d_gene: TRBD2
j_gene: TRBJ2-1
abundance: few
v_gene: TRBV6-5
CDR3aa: CASSYSRLAANEQFF
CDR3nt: TGTGCCAGCAGTTACTCGCGCCTAGCGGCCAATGAGCAGTTCTTC

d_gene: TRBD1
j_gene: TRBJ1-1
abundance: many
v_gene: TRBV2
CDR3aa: CASSDDRGRTEAFF
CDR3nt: TGTGCCAGCAGTGACGACAGGGGGCGAACTGAAGCTTTCTTT

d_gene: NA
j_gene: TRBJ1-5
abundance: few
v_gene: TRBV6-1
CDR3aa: CASGGGGRTQPQHF
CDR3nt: TGTGCCAGCGGGGGAGGTGGGAGAACTCAGCCCCAGCATTTT

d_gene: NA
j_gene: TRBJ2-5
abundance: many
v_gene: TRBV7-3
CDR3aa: CASSREGQGSETQYF
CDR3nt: TGTGCCAGCAGCCGAGAAGGGCAGGGAAGCGAGACCCAGTACTTC

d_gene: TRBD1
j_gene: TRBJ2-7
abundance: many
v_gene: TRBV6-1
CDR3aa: CASSKKPGQGDEQYF
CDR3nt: TGTGCCAGCAGTAAAAAGCCGGGACAGGGAGACGAGCAGTACTTC

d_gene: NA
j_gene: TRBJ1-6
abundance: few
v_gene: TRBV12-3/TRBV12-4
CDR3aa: CASSLSPLSGLGANSPLHF
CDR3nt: TGTGCCAGCAGTTTGTCCCCCCTCTCCGGGTTGGGGGCTAATTCACCCCTCCACTTT

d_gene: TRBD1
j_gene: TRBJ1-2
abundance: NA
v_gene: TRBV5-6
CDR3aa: CASSSLGTGAYGYTF
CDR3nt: TGTGCCAGCAGCTCTCTCGGGACAGGGGCCTATGGCTACACCTTC

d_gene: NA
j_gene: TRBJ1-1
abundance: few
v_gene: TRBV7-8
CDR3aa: CASTPLVSGTEAFF
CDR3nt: TGTGCCAGCACCCCGCTAGTTTCGGGCACTGAAGCTTTCTTT

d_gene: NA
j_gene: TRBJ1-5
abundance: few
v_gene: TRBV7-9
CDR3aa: CASSPPGRGQPQHF
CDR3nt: TGTGCCAGCAGCCCCCCGGGGCGCGGTCAGCCCCAGCATTTT

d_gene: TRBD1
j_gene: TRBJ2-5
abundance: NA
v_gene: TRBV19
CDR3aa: CASARTGGAETQYF
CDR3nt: TGTGCCAGCGCTCGGACAGGGGGCGCGGAGACCCAGTACTTC

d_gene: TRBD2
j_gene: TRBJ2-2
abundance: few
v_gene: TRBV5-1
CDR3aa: CASRSLAGVTGELFF
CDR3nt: TGCGCCAGCAGATCACTAGCGGGAGTCACCGGGGAGCTGTTTTTT

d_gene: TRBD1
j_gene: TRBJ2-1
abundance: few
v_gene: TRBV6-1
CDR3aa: CASSFSGTGGNEQFF
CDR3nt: TGTGCCAGCAGTTTTTCCGGGACAGGGGGCAATGAGCAGTTCTTC

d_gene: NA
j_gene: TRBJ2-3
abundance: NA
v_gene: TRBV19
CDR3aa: CASSIYRVGGYTQYF
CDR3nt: TGTGCCAGTAGTATTTACAGGGTAGGCGGGTATACGCAGTATTTT

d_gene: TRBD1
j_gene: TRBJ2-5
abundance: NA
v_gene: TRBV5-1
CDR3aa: CASSFIPGQGAPEETQYF
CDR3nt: TGCGCCAGCAGCTTCATCCCGGGACAGGGGGCGCCTGAGGAGACCCAGTACTTC

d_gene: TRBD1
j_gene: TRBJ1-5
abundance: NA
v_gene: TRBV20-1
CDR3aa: CSAKQGALSRNQPQHF
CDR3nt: TGCAGTGCTAAACAGGGGGCTCTTTCCCGCAATCAGCCCCAGCATTTT

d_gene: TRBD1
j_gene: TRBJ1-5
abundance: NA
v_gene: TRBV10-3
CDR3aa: CAISTTGGFNQPQHF
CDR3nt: TGTGCCATCAGTACGACAGGGGGTTTCAATCAGCCCCAGCATTTT

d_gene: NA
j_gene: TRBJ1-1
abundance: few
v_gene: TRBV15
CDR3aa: CATSREGGWTEAFF
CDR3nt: TGTGCCACCAGCAGAGAGGGAGGGTGGACTGAAGCTTTCTTT

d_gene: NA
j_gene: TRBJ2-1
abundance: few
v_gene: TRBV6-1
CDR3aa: CASSPDLHEQFF
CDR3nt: TGTGCCAGCAGCCCAGACTTGCATGAGCAGTTCTTC

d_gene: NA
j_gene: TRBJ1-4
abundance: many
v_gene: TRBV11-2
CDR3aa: CASSFSFAENEKLFF
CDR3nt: TGTGCCAGCAGCTTTAGTTTCGCAGAAAATGAAAAACTGTTTTTT

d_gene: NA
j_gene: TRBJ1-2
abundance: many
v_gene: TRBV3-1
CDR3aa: CASSQETGSGYTF
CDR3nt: TGTGCCAGCAGCCAAGAAACAGGGAGTGGCTACACCTTC

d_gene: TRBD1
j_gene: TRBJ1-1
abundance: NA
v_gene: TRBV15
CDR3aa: CATSNRDRGSEAFF
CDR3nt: TGTGCCACCAGCAATCGAGACAGGGGAAGTGAAGCTTTCTTT

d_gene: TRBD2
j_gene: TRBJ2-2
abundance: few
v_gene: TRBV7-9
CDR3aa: CASGTSGGRNTGELFF
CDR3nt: TGTGCCAGCGGGACTAGCGGGGGAAGGAACACCGGGGAGCTGTTTTTT

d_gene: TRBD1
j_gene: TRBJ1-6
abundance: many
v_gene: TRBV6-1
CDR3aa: CASSPTRDREIHRDLHF
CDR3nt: TGTGCCAGCTCGCCCACCCGGGACAGGGAAATTCACCGGGACCTCCACTTT

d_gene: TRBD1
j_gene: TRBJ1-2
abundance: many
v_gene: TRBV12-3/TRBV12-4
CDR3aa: CASSSTGAYGYTF
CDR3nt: TGTGCCAGCAGTTCGACAGGGGCTTATGGCTACACCTTC